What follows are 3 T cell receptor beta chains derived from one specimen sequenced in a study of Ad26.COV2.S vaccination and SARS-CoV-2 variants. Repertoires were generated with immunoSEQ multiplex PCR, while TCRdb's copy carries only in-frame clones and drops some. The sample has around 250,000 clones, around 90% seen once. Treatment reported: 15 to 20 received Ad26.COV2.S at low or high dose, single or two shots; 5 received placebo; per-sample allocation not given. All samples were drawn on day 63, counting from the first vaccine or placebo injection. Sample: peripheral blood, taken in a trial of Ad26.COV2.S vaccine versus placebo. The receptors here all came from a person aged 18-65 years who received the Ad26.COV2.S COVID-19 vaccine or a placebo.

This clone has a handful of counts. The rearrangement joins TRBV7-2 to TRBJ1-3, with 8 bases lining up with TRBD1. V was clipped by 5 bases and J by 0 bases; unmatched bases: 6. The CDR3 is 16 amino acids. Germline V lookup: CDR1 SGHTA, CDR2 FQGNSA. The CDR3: CASSPQGAFSGNTIYF. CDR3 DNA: TGTGCCAGCAGCCCCCAGGGGGCGTTCTCTGGAAACACCATATATTTT.

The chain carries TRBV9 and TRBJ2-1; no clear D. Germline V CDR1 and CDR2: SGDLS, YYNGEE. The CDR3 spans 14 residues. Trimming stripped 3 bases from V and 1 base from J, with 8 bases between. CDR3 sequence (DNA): TGTGCCAGCAGCGCATTCCCGTCCTACAATGAGCAGTTCTTC. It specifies CASSAFPSYNEQFF.

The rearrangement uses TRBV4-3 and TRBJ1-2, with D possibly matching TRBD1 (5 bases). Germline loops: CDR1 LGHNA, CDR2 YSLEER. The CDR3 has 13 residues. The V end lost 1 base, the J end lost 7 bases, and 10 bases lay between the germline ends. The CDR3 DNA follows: TGCGCCAGCAGCCAAGGGCAGAGGGGTGGCTACACCTTC. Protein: CASSQGQRGGYTF.